Included here is one T cell receptor beta chain sequence, with context. This sample is part of a study of blood T cell repertoires in COVID-19. The overall study: PBMCs, B-cell-depleted T cells, or T cells were the source of the cDNA or gDNA that made up the material.

The assay was immunoSEQ multiplex PCR, and TCRdb's table has in-frame clones only and misses some. This sample yields roughly 61,000 clones, of which 73% are seen a single time; 14% belongs to the top ten. The ends were cut back, 7 bases at V and 2 bases at J, with 15 bases in the middle. The V gene's germline CDR1 is MGHRA and CDR2 YSYEKL. CDR3 length equals 15 residues. The sequence derives from a woman aged 70 to 79 with acute or convalescent COVID-19. Sequenced: peripheral blood. This chain links TRBV4-1 with TRBJ1-3; D unclear. The CDR3 region is CASTPGVLAGNTIYF. The CDR3 DNA reads as TGCGCCAGCACCCCCGGGGTCCTCGCTGGAAACACCATATATTTT.